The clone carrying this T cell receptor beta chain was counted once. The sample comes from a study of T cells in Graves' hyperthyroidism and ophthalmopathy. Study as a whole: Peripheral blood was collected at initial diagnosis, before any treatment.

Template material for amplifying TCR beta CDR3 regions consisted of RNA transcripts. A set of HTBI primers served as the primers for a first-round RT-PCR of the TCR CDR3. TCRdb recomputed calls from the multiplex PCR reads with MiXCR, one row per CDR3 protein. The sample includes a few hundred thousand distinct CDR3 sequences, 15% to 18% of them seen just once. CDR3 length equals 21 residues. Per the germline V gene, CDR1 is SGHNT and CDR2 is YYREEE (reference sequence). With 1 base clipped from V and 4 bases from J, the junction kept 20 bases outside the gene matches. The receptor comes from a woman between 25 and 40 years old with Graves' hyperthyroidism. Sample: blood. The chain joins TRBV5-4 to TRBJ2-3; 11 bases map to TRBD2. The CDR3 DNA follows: TGTGCCAGCAGCTTGCTATGGTCATCATTGACTAGCGGGACGTTTTCAGATACGCAGTATTTT. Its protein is CASSLLWSSLTSGTFSDTQYF.